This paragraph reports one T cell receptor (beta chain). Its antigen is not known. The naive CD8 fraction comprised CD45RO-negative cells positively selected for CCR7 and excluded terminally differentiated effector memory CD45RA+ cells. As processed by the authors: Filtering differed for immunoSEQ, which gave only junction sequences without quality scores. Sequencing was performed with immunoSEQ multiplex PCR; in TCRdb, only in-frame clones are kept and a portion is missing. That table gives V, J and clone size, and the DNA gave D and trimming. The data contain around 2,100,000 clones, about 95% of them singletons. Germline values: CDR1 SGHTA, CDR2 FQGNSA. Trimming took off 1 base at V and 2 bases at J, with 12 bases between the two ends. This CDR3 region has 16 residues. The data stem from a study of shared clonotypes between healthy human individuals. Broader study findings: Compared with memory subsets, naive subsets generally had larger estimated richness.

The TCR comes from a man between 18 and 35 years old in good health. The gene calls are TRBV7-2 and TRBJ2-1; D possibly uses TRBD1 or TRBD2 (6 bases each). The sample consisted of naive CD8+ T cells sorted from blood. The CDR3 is CASSLEGGYTYNEQFF. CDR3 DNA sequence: TGTGCCAGCAGCTTAGAGGGGGGTTACACCTACAATGAGCAGTTCTTC. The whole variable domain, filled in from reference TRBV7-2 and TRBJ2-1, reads GAGVSQSPSNKVTEKGKDVELRCDPISGHTALYWYRQSLGQGLEFLIYFQGNSAPDKSGLPSDRFSAERTGGSVSTLTIQRTQQEDSAVYLCASSLEGGYTYNEQFFGPGTRLTVL.